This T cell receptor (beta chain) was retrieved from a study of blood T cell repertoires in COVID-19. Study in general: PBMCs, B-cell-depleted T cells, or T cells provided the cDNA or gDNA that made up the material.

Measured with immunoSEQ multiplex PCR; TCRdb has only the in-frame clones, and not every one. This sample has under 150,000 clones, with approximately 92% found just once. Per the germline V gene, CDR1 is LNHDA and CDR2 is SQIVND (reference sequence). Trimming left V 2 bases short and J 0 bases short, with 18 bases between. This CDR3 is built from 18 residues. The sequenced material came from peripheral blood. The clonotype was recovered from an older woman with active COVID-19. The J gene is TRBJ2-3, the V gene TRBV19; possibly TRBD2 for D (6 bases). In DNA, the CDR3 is TGTGCCAGTAGTATATCAGCGGGCCAAGCTTCTAGCACAGATACGCAGTATTTT. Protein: CASSISAGQASSTDTQYF.